The 4 T cell receptor beta chains in this list originate from one sample, sequenced in a study of T cells in Graves' hyperthyroidism and ophthalmopathy. TCR beta CDR3 region amplification was performed from RNA transcripts. RT-PCR in the first round (using the HTBI primer set) targeted the TCR CDR3. One entry per CDR3 protein, called by TCRdb with MiXCR from the multiplex PCR reads. The data contain roughly 500,000 distinct CDR3 sequences, about 45% of them seen just once; the ten biggest clones take up roughly 20%. The sample was peripheral blood or thyroid tissue (not recorded which). Receptor source: an adult woman with Graves' disease, either hyperthyroidism or ophthalmopathy (not recorded which).

This clonotype was recorded many times. CDR3 in amino acids: CASSAKGYEQYF. The CDR3 DNA reads as TGTGCCAGCAGTGCTAAGGGTTACGAGCAGTACTTC. V gene TRBV6-4 combines with J gene TRBJ2-7; D uncertain. V was cut by 4 bases and J by 4 bases, with 8 bases left in between. The CDR3 length is 12 residues. Germline V gene lookup returns CDR1 MRHNA and CDR2 SNTAGT.

This clonotype showed up just a few times. The rearrangement links TRBV12-3 or TRBV12-4 to TRBJ2-5; perhaps TRBD2 as D (5 bases). The V gene lost 6 bases and the J gene lost 9 bases, with 17 bases spanning the gap. The CDR3 covers 13 residues. Written as DNA, the CDR3 is TGTGCCAGCAGCCAGGACGGGAATCAGCCCCAGTACTTC. This sequence encodes CASSQDGNQPQYF.

V usage is TRBV2 and J usage is TRBJ2-5, with TRBD1 identical over 9 bases. With 0 bases clipped from V and 6 bases from J, the junction kept 8 bases outside the gene matches. Germline CDR1 SNHLY, CDR2 FYNNEI. The CDR3 sequence is 16 residues long. DNA for the CDR3: TGTGCCAGCAGTGAAGCGCTCAGGACAGGGGAGAAGACCCAGTACTTC. Translation: CASSEALRTGEKTQYF.

V gene TRBV29-1 combines with J gene TRBJ2-4, with unresolved D. Germline V gene lookup returns CDR1 SQVTM and CDR2 ANQGSEA. This CDR3 contains 13 residues. Trimming removed 6 bases at V and 0 bases at J, with 9 bases between. CDR3 DNA: TGCAGCGTACGTCGTTTAGCCAAAAACATTCAGTACTTC. Protein product: CSVRRLAKNIQYF.